The text below deals with one T cell receptor (beta chain). This specimen comes from a study of cytomegalovirus exposure and HLA in healthy donors. With V trimmed by 6 bases and J by 3 bases, 7 bases remained unmatched. Germline V gives CDR1 SQVTM, CDR2 ANQGSEA. The CDR3 sequence is 14 residues long. Repertoires were generated with immunoSEQ multiplex PCR, while TCRdb's copy carries only in-frame clones and drops some. The sample shows fewer than 250,000 clones, around 90% of them seen only once. The sample comprised PBMCs. The J gene is TRBJ2-7, the V gene TRBV29-1; 11 bases match TRBD1. This receptor was obtained from a woman aged 18-29 years in good health and CMV-seropositive. The CDR3 coding sequence is TGCAGCGTCACGGGACAGGGGGTACTCTACGAGCAGTACTTC. It yields the protein CSVTGQGVLYEQYF.